This record concerns one TCR beta chain sequence. The sample is drawn from a study of blood T cell repertoires in COVID-19. The overall study: Nucleic acid was either cDNA or gDNA, and it came from T cells, B-cell-depleted T cells, or PBMCs.

Per the study methods: Cell counts per sample came from amplifying reference gene primers. The data were produced by immunoSEQ multiplex PCR, yet TCRdb's version contains in-frame clones alone and is incomplete. V and J calls and clone size come straight from that table; D and trimming were deduced from the DNA. The repertoire holds over 200,000 clones, with over 70% as singletons. This clonotype was obtained from a man older than 75 with acute or convalescent COVID-19. What was sequenced was peripheral blood.

CDR3 nucleotide sequence: TGTGCCAGCAGTTACTCGAGCGGGGGGTGGCAAGAGACCCAGTACTTC. Translation gives CASSYSSGGWQETQYF. V gene TRBV6-5 combines with J gene TRBJ2-5, with 9 bases aligning to TRBD2. Trimming removed 0 bases from V and 2 bases from J; junction bases left unmatched: 4. The germline V gene has CDR1 MNHEY and CDR2 SVGAGI. The CDR3 sequence is 16 residues long.